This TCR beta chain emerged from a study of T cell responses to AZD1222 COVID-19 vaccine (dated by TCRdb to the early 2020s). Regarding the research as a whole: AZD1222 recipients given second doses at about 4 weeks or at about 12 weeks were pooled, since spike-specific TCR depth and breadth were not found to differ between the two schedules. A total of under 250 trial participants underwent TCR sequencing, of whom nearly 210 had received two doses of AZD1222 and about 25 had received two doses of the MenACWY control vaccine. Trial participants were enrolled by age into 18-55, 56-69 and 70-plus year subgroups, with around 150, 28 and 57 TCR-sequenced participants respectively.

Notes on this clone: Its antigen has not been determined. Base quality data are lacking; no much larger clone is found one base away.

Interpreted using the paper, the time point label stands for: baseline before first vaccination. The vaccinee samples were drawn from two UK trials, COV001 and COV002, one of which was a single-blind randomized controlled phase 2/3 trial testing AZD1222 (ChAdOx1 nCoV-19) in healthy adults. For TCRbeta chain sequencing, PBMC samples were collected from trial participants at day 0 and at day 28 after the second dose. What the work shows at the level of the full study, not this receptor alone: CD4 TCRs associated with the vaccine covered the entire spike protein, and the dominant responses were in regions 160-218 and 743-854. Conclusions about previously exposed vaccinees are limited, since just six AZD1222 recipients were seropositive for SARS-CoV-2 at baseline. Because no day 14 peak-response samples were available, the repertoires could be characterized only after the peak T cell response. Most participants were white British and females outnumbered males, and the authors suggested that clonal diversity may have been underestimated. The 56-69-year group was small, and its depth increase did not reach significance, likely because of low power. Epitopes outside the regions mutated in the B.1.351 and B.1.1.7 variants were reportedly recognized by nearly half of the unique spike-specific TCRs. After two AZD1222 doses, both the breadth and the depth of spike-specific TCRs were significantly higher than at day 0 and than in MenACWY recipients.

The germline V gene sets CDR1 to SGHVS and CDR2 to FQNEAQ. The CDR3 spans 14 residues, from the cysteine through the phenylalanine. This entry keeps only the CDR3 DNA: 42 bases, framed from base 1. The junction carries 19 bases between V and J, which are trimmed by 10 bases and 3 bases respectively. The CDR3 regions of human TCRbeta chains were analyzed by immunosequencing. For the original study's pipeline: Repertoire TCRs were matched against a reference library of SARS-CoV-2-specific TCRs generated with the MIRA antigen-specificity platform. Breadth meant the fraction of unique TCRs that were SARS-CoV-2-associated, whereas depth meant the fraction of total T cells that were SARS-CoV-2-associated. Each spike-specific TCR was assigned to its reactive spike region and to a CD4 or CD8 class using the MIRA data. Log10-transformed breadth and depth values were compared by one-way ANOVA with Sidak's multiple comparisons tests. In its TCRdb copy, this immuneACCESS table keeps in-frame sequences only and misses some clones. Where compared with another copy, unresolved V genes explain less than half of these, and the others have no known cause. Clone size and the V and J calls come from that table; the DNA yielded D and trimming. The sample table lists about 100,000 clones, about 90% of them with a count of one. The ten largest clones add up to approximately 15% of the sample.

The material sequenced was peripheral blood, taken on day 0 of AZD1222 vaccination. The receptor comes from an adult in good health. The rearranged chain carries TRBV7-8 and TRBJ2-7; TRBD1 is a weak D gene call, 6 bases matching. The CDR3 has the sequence CAIDETGSGYEQYF. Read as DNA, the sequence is TGTGCCATCGATGAGACAGGATCGGGCTACGAGCAGTACTTC.